Below, 12 T cell receptor beta chains from the same sample are listed, as sequenced in a study of CD8 T cells in ankylosing spondylitis. TCRdb analysed the 5' RACE reads with MiXCR anew, one entry per CDR3 protein. The sample consists of 250,000 to 350,000 distinct CDR3 sequences, roughly 20% of them appearing once. Sequencing was performed on blood, either unsorted or a sorted T cell fraction (not recorded which). The receptors here all came from a male donor with ankylosing spondylitis or in good health (not recorded which).

The chain combines TRBV5-1 with TRBJ1-1, with D unresolved. Germline values: CDR1 SGHRS, CDR2 YFSETQ. CDR3 length: 13 residues. Trimming took off 6 bases at V and 0 bases at J, with 9 bases between the two ends. The DNA of the CDR3 is TGCGCCAGCACCGGTTCCATGAACACTGAAGCTTTCTTT. Its protein is CASTGSMNTEAFF.

This rearrangement joins TRBV6-5 to TRBJ1-2; no clear D gene. The CDR3 extends over 16 amino acids. The V gene lost 2 bases and the J gene lost 2 bases, with 15 bases spanning the gap. CDR1 is MNHEY, CDR2 SVGAGI, per germline. The CDR3 DNA is TGTGCCAGCAGTTACCGTGCTATGGCAGCCAACTATGGCTACACCTTC. This codes for CASSYRAMAANYGYTF.

In its sample, this clonotype was seen a few times. V and J are TRBV24-1 and TRBJ1-2; 7 bases are shared with TRBD1. CDR3 length: 14 residues. The germline V gene encodes CDR1 KGHDR and CDR2 SFDVKD. Trimming at V came to 4 bases and at J to 2 bases, leaving 3 bases not matched to a gene. CDR3 sequence (DNA): TGTGCCACCAGTGAGCTGGGACAGAACTATGGCTACACCTTC. Protein product: CATSELGQNYGYTF.

The rearrangement joins TRBV12-2 to TRBJ1-4; the table's D call, TRBD1, was not checked against the DNA. TRBV12-2 is a pseudogene locus. The CDR3 is 19 amino acids. CDR3 DNA: TGTGCAAGTCGCCCACACGTGGGGCGTCCTTTGGAGGGGAATGAAAAACTGTTTTTT. Translated: CASRPHVGRPLEGNEKLFF.

The chain links TRBV10-1 to TRBJ2-1, with TRBD2 matching 10 bases. The CDR3 extends over 13 amino acids. V lost 7 bases and J lost 4; bases outside the gene matches: 1. Germline CDR1 WNHNN, CDR2 SYGVQD (reference sequence). CDR3 loop: CASTGLAYNEQFF. DNA of the CDR3: TGCGCCAGCACGGGACTAGCGTACAATGAGCAGTTCTTC.

The table lists this clonotype with a few counts. This chain joins TRBV12-3 or TRBV12-4 and TRBJ1-1; 10 nucleotides align to TRBD1. This CDR3 comprises 14 residues. The junction had 2 bases not matched to a gene; V was cut back by 3 bases and J by 4 bases. The CDR3 region is CASSLTGGSTEAFF. Here the CDR3 DNA reads TGTGCCAGCAGTTTGACAGGGGGCAGCACTGAAGCTTTCTTT.

Here the CDR3 reads CASSPMFSGRNEQFF. In DNA form, the CDR3 reads TGTGCCAGCAGTCCGATGTTTTCAGGGCGTAATGAGCAGTTCTTC. This sequence joins TRBV28 and TRBJ2-1, with D possibly being TRBD1 (5 bases). Trimming left V 5 bases short and J 7 bases short, with 18 bases between. The CDR3 is 15 amino acids. Germline assignment: CDR1 MDHEN and CDR2 SYDVKM.

The CDR3, as DNA: TGTGCCAGCAGTTTAGTCCTAGCGGCCTCCTACAATGAGCAGTTCTTC. Its translation: CASSLVLAASYNEQFF. V usage is TRBV12-3 or TRBV12-4 and J usage is TRBJ2-1; 7 bases align to TRBD2. With V trimmed by 1 base and J by 0 bases, 3 bases remained unmatched. The CDR3 is made up of 16 amino acids.

The V call is TRBV10-3, the J call TRBJ2-1, with 9 nucleotides matching TRBD2. Germline CDR1 reads ENHRY; CDR2 reads SYGVKD. This CDR3 has 14 amino acids. V was pared by 2 bases and J by 11 bases, with 7 bases of the junction left unmatched. The CDR3 loop reads CAISEPASGEKQFF. The CDR3 DNA reads TGTGCCATCAGTGAGCCCGCTAGCGGGGAAAAGCAGTTCTTC.

The chain recombines TRBV4-2 with TRBJ2-5, with TRBD2 matching over 16 bases. The CDR3 runs 19 residues. After removal of 1 base from V and 0 bases from J, the junction contained 5 bases not matched to a gene. CDR1 is LGHNA, CDR2 YNFKEQ, per germline. CDR3 in amino acids: CASSQGVGTSGRDQETQYF. The CDR3 DNA reads as TGTGCCAGCAGCCAAGGGGTGGGGACTAGCGGGAGGGACCAAGAGACCCAGTACTTC.

This clonotype was found a few times. This chain links TRBV29-1 with TRBJ2-3; 8 bases align to TRBD2. V lost 5 bases, J lost 2 bases, and 12 bases stayed unmatched. In germline, CDR1 is SQVTM, CDR2 ANQGSEA. The CDR3 consists of 16 residues. The CDR3 spells CSVSTGTGGTTDTQYF. In DNA form, the CDR3 reads TGCAGCGTTTCGACCGGTACGGGGGGGACCACAGATACGCAGTATTTT.

The rearrangement uses TRBV28 and TRBJ2-1, with 10 bases fitting TRBD2. The CDR3 has 18 residues. V was clipped by 4 bases and J by 0 bases; unmatched bases: 9. Germline CDR1 reads MDHEN; CDR2 reads SYDVKM. This CDR3 reads CASSWLAGGRSSYNEQFF. Here the CDR3 DNA reads TGTGCCAGCAGTTGGTTAGCGGGGGGCCGGAGCTCCTACAATGAGCAGTTCTTC. Using reference TRBV28 and TRBJ2-1 for the parts outside the CDR3, the full variable domain is DVKVTQSSRYLVKRTGEKVFLECVQDMDHENMFWYRQDPGLGLRLIYFSYDVKMKEKGDIPEGYSVSREKKERFSLILESASTNQTSMYLCASSWLAGGRSSYNEQFFGPGTRLTVL.